This T cell receptor beta chain is from a study of human T cells and chemical hapten exposure. Study-wide context: Chiefly female patients presented with alopecia areata, totalis or universalis. The study traced per-sample TCR yield variation mainly to small differences in pooled library volumes. Broader study findings: The donor cohort had alopecia, so its immune response may not match that of healthy people.

TCRdb redid the calling of the RACE reads with MiXCR, one entry per CDR3 protein. The sample shows about 120,000 distinct CDR3 sequences, around 10% of them seen only once. Time point given: patch test 1, 2 weeks after DPC sensitization. Treatment here: therapeutic diphenylcyclopropenone sensitization with weekly scalp DPC. This clonotype showed up just a few times. What it binds is unknown. Trimming took 10 bases from V and 2 from J, leaving 20 bases between them. The CDR3 loop spans 15 amino acids. From germline, CDR1 is MNHEY and CDR2 SVGEGT. The gene calls are TRBV6-2 or TRBV6-3 and TRBJ2-5; D tentatively reads TRBD1 or TRBD2 (5 bases each). The material was whole blood, obtained in connection with sensitization to the hapten diphenylcyclopropenone (DPC). The TCR originated in a woman in her forties or fifties with alopecia areata. Some clones in this sample may be carry-over from other donors' samples. The CDR3 DNA reads TGTGCCATCCATTCCGCCGGGACGGCTCAAGAGACCCAGTACTTC. Protein product: CAIHSAGTAQETQYF.